The source of this T cell receptor beta chain is a study of naive and memory T cell subsets. The library had UMIs added by 3' ligation of an oligonucleotide to TCR cDNA. Whole-blood samples were roughly 2.3 ml of peripheral blood from healthy adult volunteers. This clonotype was seen many times. Ligated cDNA underwent four rounds of PCR with nested alpha and beta constant region primers and SP2. TCRdb re-called the UMI-ligation and nested PCR reads through MiXCR, storing one row per CDR3 protein. Altogether 25,000 to 30,000 distinct CDR3 sequences are present, roughly 5.2% being singletons, with the ten largest covering around 7%. Sequences were obtained from blood. This TCR was sampled from an adult in good health.

The CDR3 here is CASRSGTATFYGYTF. The CDR3 coding sequence is TGTGCCAGCAGATCCGGGACAGCCACCTTCTATGGCTACACCTTC. The chain couples TRBV6-2 or TRBV6-3 to TRBJ1-2; 7 nucleotides line up with TRBD1. Germline V gene data show CDR1 as MNHEY and CDR2 as SVGEGT. The CDR3 is made up of 15 amino acids. Trimming cost V 6 bases and J 4 bases; bases outside gene matches: 11.